The 23 T cell receptor beta chains in this list originate from one sample, sequenced in a study of T cell responses to AZD1222 COVID-19 vaccine. TCRdb keeps only in-frame clones here, not all; method: immunoSEQ multiplex PCR. Here the sample spans around 120,000 clones, roughly nine tenths being singletons. The material was peripheral blood, obtained 28 days after the second AZD1222 dose. The receptors shown here come from an adult who received the AZD1222 COVID-19 vaccine.

V gene TRBV6-2 or TRBV6-3 combines with J gene TRBJ2-7; tentative D call: TRBD1 (6 bases). V gave up 5 bases and J gave up 1 base, with 15 bases separating them. The CDR3 consists of 15 residues. Germline V gives CDR1 MNHEY, CDR2 SVGEGT. This CDR3 reads CASSDHRVSSYEQYF. In DNA form, the CDR3 reads TGTGCCAGCAGTGACCACAGGGTATCTTCCTACGAGCAGTACTTC.

The chain joins TRBV29-1 to TRBJ2-5; no firm D call. Trimming cost V 4 bases and J 0 bases, with 9 bases left between them. The V gene's germline CDR1 is SQVTM and CDR2 ANQGSEA. The CDR3 runs to 13 residues. DNA for the CDR3: TGCAGCGTTGCCGCAGAGGACCAAGAGACCCAGTACTTC. Translated: CSVAAEDQETQYF.

The chain uses TRBV15 and TRBJ1-5, with D perhaps TRBD1 (5 bases). The germline V gene encodes CDR1 LNHNV and CDR2 YYDKDF (reference sequence). Trimming took 0 bases from V and 2 from J, leaving 14 bases between them. CDR3 length: 17 amino acids. The CDR3 sequence: CATSRDSAGEGNQPQHF. The DNA for the CDR3 is TGTGCCACCAGCAGAGATAGTGCGGGGGAAGGCAATCAGCCCCAGCATTTT.

This sequence joins TRBV5-5 and TRBJ1-4, with 9 bases that match TRBD1. V gave up 4 bases and J gave up 5 bases; unmatched junction bases: 12. CDR1 and CDR2 from the germline V gene are SGHKS and YYEKEE (reference sequence). The CDR3 loop spans 17 amino acids. CDR3 amino acids: CASSPVPGQGLNEKLFF. As DNA, the CDR3 is TGTGCCAGCAGCCCAGTCCCGGGACAGGGTCTGAATGAAAAACTGTTTTTT.

The chain has TRBV6-4 and TRBJ2-7; TRBD1 matches 12 bases. V dropped 3 bases and J dropped 5; count of bases not matched to a gene: 2. The CDR3 loop spans 14 amino acids. Germline V gene lookup returns CDR1 MRHNA and CDR2 SNTAGT. CDR3 bases: TGTGCCAGCAGTGAGGGACAGGGGGCGGACGAGCAGTACTTC. Protein: CASSEGQGADEQYF.

In nucleotides, the CDR3 is TGTGCCAGCAGCTCCGACAGGGGGTCGAGGGAAAAACTGTTTTTT. Protein sequence: CASSSDRGSREKLFF. The gene calls are TRBV7-9 and TRBJ1-4, with TRBD1 matching 9 bases. This CDR3 is 15 amino acids long. Germline assignment: CDR1 SEHNR and CDR2 FQNEAQ (reference sequence). Unmatched junction bases numbered 8, after V lost 4 bases and J lost 8 bases. Complete variable domain (other parts from reference TRBV7-9 and TRBJ1-4): DTGVSQNPRHKITKRGQNVTFRCDPISEHNRLYWYRQTLGQGPEFLTYFQNEAQLEKSRLLSDRFSAERPKGSFSTLEIQRTEQGDSAMYLCASSSDRGSREKLFFGSGTQLSVL.

This clone was seen a few times. V usage is TRBV18 and J usage is TRBJ2-2, with 10 bases identical to TRBD1. Germline V gene lookup returns CDR1 KGHSH and CDR2 LQKENI. This CDR3 is 16 amino acids long. V lost 4 bases, J lost 7 bases, and 9 bases stayed unmatched. The CDR3 loop reads CASSQPGQGYVGELFF. The CDR3, as DNA: TGTGCCAGCTCACAACCGGGACAGGGGTACGTCGGGGAGCTGTTTTTT.

The genes are TRBV28 and TRBJ1-2, with D unresolved. Trimming shortened V by 5 bases and J by 8 bases, and 21 bases separated the two germline ends. The CDR3 is made up of 15 amino acids. Germline CDR1 MDHEN, CDR2 SYDVKM. DNA of the CDR3: TGTGCCAGCAGTACCCAGGCTCGGACCCTCAAAGGCTACACCTTC. It yields the protein CASSTQARTLKGYTF.

The V gene is TRBV4-3, the J gene TRBJ2-5, with D possibly being TRBD2 (6 bases). Trimming took 0 bases from V and 5 from J, leaving 10 bases between them. The germline V gene has CDR1 LGHNA and CDR2 YSLEER. This CDR3 spans 14 amino acids. DNA of the CDR3: TGCGCCAGCAGCCAAGAGAGAGGGAGGGAGACCCAGTACTTC. Translation gives CASSQERGRETQYF.

This sequence joins TRBV11-2 and TRBJ1-4, with D possibly being TRBD1 (5 bases). CDR1 is SGHAT and CDR2 is FQNNGV in the germline V gene. CDR3 size: 15 residues. The ends were cut back, 2 bases at V and 4 bases at J, with 11 bases in the middle. CDR3 in amino acids: CASSLTQGYNEKLFF. The DNA for the CDR3 is TGTGCCAGCAGCTTAACGCAGGGCTATAATGAAAAACTGTTTTTT. The entire variable domain, with the rest obtained from reference TRBV11-2 and TRBJ1-4, is as follows: EAGVAQSPRYKIIEKRQSVAFWCNPISGHATLYWYQQILGQGPKLLIQFQNNGVVDDSQLPKDRFSAERLKGVDSTLKIQPAKLEDSAVYLCASSLTQGYNEKLFFGSGTQLSVL.

The count of this clone is one. The V call is TRBV5-6, the J call TRBJ1-6; D is unclear. The CDR3 extends over 12 amino acids. Germline loops: CDR1 SGHDT, CDR2 YYEEEE. V lost 1 base to trimming and J lost 10 bases, with 6 bases between them. CDR3 in amino acids: CASSLQVSPLHF. Here the CDR3 DNA reads TGTGCCAGCAGCTTGCAGGTCTCACCCCTCCACTTT. The complete variable domain, with remaining parts taken from reference TRBV5-6 and TRBJ1-6, reads DAGVTQSPTHLIKTRGQQVTLRCSPKSGHDTVSWYQQALGQGPQFIFQYYEEEERQRGNFPDRFSGHQFPNYSSELNVNALLLGDSALYLCASSLQVSPLHFGNGTRLTVT.

The chain couples TRBV6-1 to TRBJ1-1; TRBD1 is a possible D gene (6 bases). V lost 1 base to trimming and J lost 1 base, with 10 bases between them. The CDR3 sequence is 15 residues long. Germline V lookup: CDR1 MNHNS, CDR2 SASEGT. The CDR3 DNA reads as TGTGCCAGCAGTGAAGTCAGGGGCCGGAACACTGAAGCTTTCTTT. Translating gives CASSEVRGRNTEAFF.

The chain employs TRBV7-2 and TRBJ2-2, with D possibly matching TRBD2 (6 bases). Germline CDR1 is SGHTA and CDR2 is FQGNSA. Trimming took off 1 base at V and 5 bases at J, with 14 bases between the two ends. CDR3 length: 16 residues. CDR3 nucleotide sequence: TGTGCCAGCAGCTTAGTCCCAGGGAGGCGGACCGGGGAGCTGTTTTTT. It translates to CASSLVPGRRTGELFF.

Concerning this clone itself: A read error may produce the germline difference seen at one junction end. The CDR3, as DNA: TGTGCTAGCAGCTTAGGGACTAGCGGGAGGGCCCCCTACAATGAGCAGTTCTTC. Amino acids: CASSLGTSGRAPYNEQFF. V gene TRBV7-7 combines with J gene TRBJ2-1, with 16 bases that match TRBD2. The CDR3 is 18 amino acids. CDR1 and CDR2 from the germline V gene are SSHAT and FNYEAQ (reference sequence).

The CDR3 DNA is TGTGCCAGCAGCCTAATAGCAGGGGACGGCGGCACTGAAGCTTTCTTT. Amino acids: CASSLIAGDGGTEAFF. The chain links TRBV7-8 to TRBJ1-1; D perhaps matches TRBD1 (6 bases). Trimming pared 5 bases from V and 4 bases from J, leaving 20 bases between. Germline V gene sequence: CDR1 SGHVS, CDR2 FQNEAQ. The CDR3 sequence is 16 residues long.

The chain has TRBV7-9 and TRBJ2-7; TRBD2 agrees at 10 bases. With V trimmed by 6 bases and J by 3 bases, 8 bases remained unmatched. CDR3 size: 15 residues. Germline V gene lookup returns CDR1 SEHNR and CDR2 FQNEAQ (reference sequence). This CDR3 reads CASSSPGTSDYEQYF. CDR3 sequence (DNA): TGTGCCAGCAGTTCCCCCGGGACTAGCGACTACGAGCAGTACTTC.

Only a few counts were recorded for this clone. The CDR3 nucleotides read TGTGCCAGCAGTTCCCTAGCGGGAGGAGGCACCGGGGAGCTGTTTTTT. Protein: CASSSLAGGGTGELFF. The J gene is TRBJ2-2, the V gene TRBV27; 11 positions agree with TRBD2. The CDR3 spans 16 residues. V lost 4 bases and J lost 4; bases outside the gene matches: 5. The germline gives CDR1 MNHEY, CDR2 SMNVEV (reference sequence).

This chain uses TRBV30 with TRBJ2-7; 7 bases match TRBD1. CDR1 and CDR2 from the germline V gene are GTSNPN and SVGIG (reference sequence). The CDR3 totals 14 residues. V lost 0 bases, J lost 2 bases, and 4 bases stayed unmatched. The CDR3 nucleotides read TGTGCCTGGAGTGTACGACAGGGCCCCTACGAGCAGTACTTC. Residues: CAWSVRQGPYEQYF.

This sequence joins TRBV5-1 and TRBJ1-6; D not certain. The CDR3 is 15 residues long. The V and J ends lost 0 bases and 5 bases respectively, with 9 bases between them. Germline assignment: CDR1 SGHRS and CDR2 YFSETQ. In DNA, the CDR3 is TGCGCCAGCAGCTTGGAGCAAGGGAATAATTCACCCCTCCACTTT. Amino acids: CASSLEQGNNSPLHF.

The rearrangement joins TRBV5-1 to TRBJ1-3; D uncertain. Germline CDR1 and CDR2: SGHRS and YFSETQ. The V end was cut by 0 bases, the J end by 2 bases, with 12 bases between. The CDR3 extends over 16 amino acids. CDR3 region: CASSLASHSAGNTIYF. CDR3 bases: TGCGCCAGCAGCTTGGCAAGCCACAGTGCTGGAAACACCATATATTTT.

The chain has TRBV28 and TRBJ2-5; no clear D gene. The germline V gene has CDR1 MDHEN and CDR2 SYDVKM. The CDR3 loop spans 14 amino acids. Deletions cut 2 bases from V and 0 bases from J, with 7 bases between. The CDR3 nucleotides are TGTGCCAGCAGTTTAACAGACCACCAAGAGACCCAGTACTTC. Its protein product is CASSLTDHQETQYF.

In its sample, this clone was seen once. J is TRBJ1-5 and V is TRBV5-1, with a possible D match to TRBD1 (5 bases). Trimming took 4 bases from V and 6 from J, leaving 14 bases between them. The CDR3 contains 14 residues. Germline V CDR1 and CDR2: SGHRS, YFSETQ. The CDR3 sequence is CASSLGGGGQPQHF. CDR3 nucleotide sequence: TGCGCCAGCAGCCTTGGGGGTGGCGGTCAGCCCCAGCATTTT. The full variable domain, completed using reference TRBV5-1 and TRBJ1-5, is KAGVTQTPRYLIKTRGQQVTLSCSPISGHRSVSWYQQTPGQGLQFLFEYFSETQRNKGNFPGRFSGRQFSNSRSEMNVSTLELGDSALYLCASSLGGGGQPQHFGDGTRLSIL.

The chain uses TRBV6-2 or TRBV6-3 and TRBJ2-5; TRBD2 aligns across 9 bases. CDR1 and CDR2 from the germline V gene are MNHEY and SVGEGT. The junction had 8 bases not matched to a gene; V was cut back by 4 bases and J by 2 bases. The CDR3 contains 16 residues. In nucleotides, the CDR3 is TGTGCCAGCAGTTTTCAGACTAGCGGTCTACAAGAGACCCAGTACTTC. Encoded protein: CASSFQTSGLQETQYF.